This TCR beta chain emerged from a study of cytomegalovirus exposure and HLA in healthy donors. Researchers ran the PCR with 60 Vbeta and 13 Jbeta primers. Only in-frame clones appear in the TCRdb table, and some are missing; sequencing was by immunoSEQ multiplex PCR. The sample lists under 120,000 clones; 70% were seen once. V dropped 4 bases and J dropped 1; count of bases not matched to a gene: 5. CDR1 and CDR2 from the germline V gene are MNHNS and SASEGT. CDR3 size: 15 residues. The chain has TRBV6-1 and TRBJ2-3; the match to TRBD2 covers 7 bases. This TCR was sampled from a man aged 35-49 years in good health and CMV-seropositive. Material: PBMCs. The CDR3 DNA sequence: TGTGCCAGCAGTGGAGGGGCGGGAGGCACAGATACGCAGTATTTT. This codes for CASSGGAGGTDTQYF.